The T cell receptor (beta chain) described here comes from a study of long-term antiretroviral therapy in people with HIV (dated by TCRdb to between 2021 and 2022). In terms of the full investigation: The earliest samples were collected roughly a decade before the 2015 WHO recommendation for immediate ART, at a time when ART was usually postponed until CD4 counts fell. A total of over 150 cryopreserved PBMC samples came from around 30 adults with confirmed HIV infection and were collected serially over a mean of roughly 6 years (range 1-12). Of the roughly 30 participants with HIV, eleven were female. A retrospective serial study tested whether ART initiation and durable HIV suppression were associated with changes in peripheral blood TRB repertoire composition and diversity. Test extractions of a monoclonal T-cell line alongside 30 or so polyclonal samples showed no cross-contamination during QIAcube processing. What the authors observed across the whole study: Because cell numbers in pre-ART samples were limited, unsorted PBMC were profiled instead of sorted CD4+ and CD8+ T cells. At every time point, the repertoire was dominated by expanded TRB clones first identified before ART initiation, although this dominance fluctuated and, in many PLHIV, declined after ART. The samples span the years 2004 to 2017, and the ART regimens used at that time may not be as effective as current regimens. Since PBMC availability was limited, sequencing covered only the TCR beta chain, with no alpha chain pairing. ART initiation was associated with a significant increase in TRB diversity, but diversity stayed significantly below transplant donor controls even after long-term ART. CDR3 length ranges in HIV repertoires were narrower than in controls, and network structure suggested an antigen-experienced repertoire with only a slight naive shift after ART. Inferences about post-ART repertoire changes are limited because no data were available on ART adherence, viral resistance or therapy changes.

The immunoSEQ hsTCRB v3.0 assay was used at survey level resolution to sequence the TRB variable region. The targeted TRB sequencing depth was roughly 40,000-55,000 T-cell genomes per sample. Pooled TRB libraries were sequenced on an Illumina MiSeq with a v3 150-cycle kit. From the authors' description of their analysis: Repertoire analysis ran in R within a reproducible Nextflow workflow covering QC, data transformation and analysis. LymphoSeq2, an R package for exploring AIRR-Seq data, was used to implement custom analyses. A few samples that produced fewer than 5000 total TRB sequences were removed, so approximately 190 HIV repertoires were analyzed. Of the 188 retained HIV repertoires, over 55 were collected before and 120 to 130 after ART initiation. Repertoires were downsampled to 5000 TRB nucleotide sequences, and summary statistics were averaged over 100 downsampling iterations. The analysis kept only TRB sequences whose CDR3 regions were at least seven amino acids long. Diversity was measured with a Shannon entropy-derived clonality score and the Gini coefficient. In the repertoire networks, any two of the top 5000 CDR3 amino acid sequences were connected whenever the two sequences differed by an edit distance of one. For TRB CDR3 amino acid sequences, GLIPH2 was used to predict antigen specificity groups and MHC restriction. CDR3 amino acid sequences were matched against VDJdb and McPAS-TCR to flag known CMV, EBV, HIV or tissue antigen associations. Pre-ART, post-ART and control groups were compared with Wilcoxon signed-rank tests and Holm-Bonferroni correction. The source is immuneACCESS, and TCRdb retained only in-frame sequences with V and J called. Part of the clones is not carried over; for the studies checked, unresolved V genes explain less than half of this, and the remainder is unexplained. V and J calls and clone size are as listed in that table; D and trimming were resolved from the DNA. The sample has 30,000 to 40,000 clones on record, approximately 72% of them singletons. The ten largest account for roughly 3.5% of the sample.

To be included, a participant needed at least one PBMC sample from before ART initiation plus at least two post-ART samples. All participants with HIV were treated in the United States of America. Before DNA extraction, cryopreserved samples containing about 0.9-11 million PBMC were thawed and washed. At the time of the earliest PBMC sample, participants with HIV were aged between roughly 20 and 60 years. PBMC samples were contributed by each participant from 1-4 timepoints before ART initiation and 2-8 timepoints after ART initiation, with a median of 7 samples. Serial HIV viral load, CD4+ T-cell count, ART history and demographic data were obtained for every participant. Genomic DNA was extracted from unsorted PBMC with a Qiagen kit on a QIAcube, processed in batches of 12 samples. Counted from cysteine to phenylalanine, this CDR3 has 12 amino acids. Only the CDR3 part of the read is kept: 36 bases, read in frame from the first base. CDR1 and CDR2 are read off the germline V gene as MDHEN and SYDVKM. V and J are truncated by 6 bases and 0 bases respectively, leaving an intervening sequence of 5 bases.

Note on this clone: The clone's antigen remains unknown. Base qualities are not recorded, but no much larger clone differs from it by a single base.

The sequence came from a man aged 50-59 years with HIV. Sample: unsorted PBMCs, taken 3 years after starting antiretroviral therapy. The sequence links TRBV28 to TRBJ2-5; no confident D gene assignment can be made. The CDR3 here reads CASRADQETQYF. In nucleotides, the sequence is TGTGCCAGCAGGGCAGACCAAGAGACCCAGTACTTC.